The 17 T cell receptor beta chains reported below all come from one sample, sequenced in a study of blood T cell repertoires in COVID-19. Data came from immunoSEQ multiplex PCR; TCRdb stores just in-frame clones and leaves some out. The sample includes tens of thousands of clones, around 83% seen only once; the top ten take 5.2%. The sample consisted of peripheral blood. The source is a human donor in a cohort sampled during active COVID-19.

This chain uses TRBV28 with TRBJ1-1, with 7 bases matching TRBD1. The length of the CDR3 is 18 residues. CDR1 and CDR2 (germline): MDHEN, SYDVKM. With 4 bases clipped from V and 1 base from J, the junction kept 15 bases outside the gene matches. CDR3 bases: TGTGCCAGCAGTTATATGGGACAGATTCAAGCGAGGAACACTGAAGCTTTCTTT. It specifies CASSYMGQIQARNTEAFF.

The CDR3 DNA reads as TGTGCCAGTAGTATTTGGACAGGCGCTGATACGCAGTATTTT. Its protein is CASSIWTGADTQYF. V is TRBV19 and J is TRBJ2-3; TRBD1 matches 7 bases. Germline lookup yields CDR1 LNHDA and CDR2 SQIVND (reference sequence). There are 14 residues in the CDR3. V lost 3 bases, J lost 6 bases, and 6 bases stayed unmatched.

This clone was counted once. The chain recombines TRBV2 with TRBJ2-3; 8 nucleotides agree with TRBD2. J lost 5 bases, V lost 6 bases, and 7 bases had no gene match. The V gene's germline CDR1 is SNHLY and CDR2 FYNNEI. The CDR3 runs to 14 residues. The CDR3, as DNA: TGTGCCAGCAGGATAAGCGGGGGTAGAGATACGCAGTATTTT. Translated, it gives CASRISGGRDTQYF.

This clone came up once. The V gene is TRBV7-9, the J gene TRBJ2-7, with 11 bases lining up with TRBD1. The ends lost 6 bases at V and 6 bases at J; junction bases unmatched: 4. The CDR3 has 13 residues. Germline V gene sequence: CDR1 SEHNR, CDR2 FQNEAQ (reference sequence). CDR3 sequence (DNA): TGTGCCAGCAGAAAAGGGACAGGGGGCGAGCAGTACTTC. This encodes CASRKGTGGEQYF.

The chain has TRBV6-5 and TRBJ1-2, with 7 positions matching TRBD1. The CDR3 spans 14 residues. V shed 7 bases and J 4 bases; nucleotides not matched to a gene: 9. CDR1 MNHEY and CDR2 SVGAGI come from the germline V gene. As DNA, the CDR3 is TGTGCCAGCACCGAGGGACAGTTCTTCTATGGCTACACCTTC. Protein sequence: CASTEGQFFYGYTF.

The chain employs TRBV5-1 and TRBJ1-1; no clear D. The germline V and J ends were trimmed by 1 base and 0 bases, with 4 bases remaining between them. This CDR3 is built from 13 residues. Looked up from germline, CDR1 is SGHRS and CDR2 is YFSETQ. In nucleotides, the CDR3 is TGCGCCAGCAGCTTGCGGGTGAACACTGAAGCTTTCTTT. Translation gives CASSLRVNTEAFF. Based on the CDR3 plus reference TRBV5-1 and TRBJ1-1, the full variable domain is KAGVTQTPRYLIKTRGQQVTLSCSPISGHRSVSWYQQTPGQGLQFLFEYFSETQRNKGNFPGRFSGRQFSNSRSEMNVSTLELGDSALYLCASSLRVNTEAFFGQGTRLTVV.

This clone was detected only once. The rearrangement joins TRBV7-8 to TRBJ2-7; tentatively, D is TRBD1 (5 bases). Germline lookup yields CDR1 SGHVS and CDR2 FQNEAQ. Trimming removed 5 bases at V and 0 bases at J, with 14 bases between. This CDR3 contains 15 residues. The CDR3 coding sequence is TGTGCCAGCAGCCCCCGGGCTGGGGCCTCCTACGAGCAGTACTTC. Translation gives CASSPRAGASYEQYF.

The CDR3 nucleotides read TGTGCCAGTAGTATAGATCACCGGACAGCCTACGAGCAGTACTTC. It encodes CASSIDHRTAYEQYF. The chain combines TRBV19 with TRBJ2-7, with D possibly TRBD1 on 6 matching bases. The germline V and J ends were trimmed by 0 bases and 2 bases, with 11 bases remaining between them. This CDR3 comprises 15 residues. Germline V gene lookup returns CDR1 LNHDA and CDR2 SQIVND (reference sequence).

The V gene is TRBV11-2, the J gene TRBJ1-3; D is perhaps TRBD1 (5 bases). V was trimmed by 4 bases and J by 5 bases, leaving 12 bases between them. Germline V lookup: CDR1 SGHAT, CDR2 FQNNGV. The CDR3 loop spans 14 amino acids. This CDR3 reads CASSSPKGRNTIYF. The CDR3 coding sequence is TGTGCCAGCAGCTCTCCGAAGGGGCGAAACACCATATATTTT.

The chain recombines TRBV3-1 (or the pseudogene TRBV3-2) with TRBJ1-3; possibly TRBD1 for D (5 bases). CDR3 length: 15 residues. The V and J ends lost 3 bases and 4 bases respectively, with 13 bases between them. CDR1 is LGHDT, CDR2 YNNKEL, per germline (reference sequence). CDR3 region: CASSHMTVGGNTIYF. The CDR3 region has the DNA TGTGCCAGCAGCCACATGACAGTTGGAGGAAACACCATATATTTT.

This sequence joins TRBV18 and TRBJ1-2, with TRBD1 as a possible D gene (6 bases). Germline V gene data show CDR1 as KGHSH and CDR2 as LQKENI. The CDR3 covers 15 residues. V shed 2 bases and J shed 7 bases, with 17 bases lying between them. CDR3 sequence reads: CASSPMGTGWRGYTF. The DNA for the CDR3 is TGTGCCAGCTCACCAATGGGAACAGGGTGGCGTGGCTACACCTTC.

The chain uses TRBV4-2 and TRBJ1-2; 9 bases line up with TRBD1. Germline V CDR1 and CDR2: LGHNA, YNFKEQ. The CDR3 has 14 amino acids. V shed 5 bases, J shed 3 bases, and the junction held 4 bases outside the gene matches. The CDR3 coding sequence is TGTGCCAGCAGCTTGACAGGGGGGGACTATGGCTACACCTTC. Translation gives CASSLTGGDYGYTF.

This chain links TRBV6-5 with TRBJ2-1, with 7 bases aligning to TRBD2. From germline, CDR1 is MNHEY and CDR2 SVGAGI. V shed 4 bases and J 3 bases; nucleotides not matched to a gene: 6. CDR3 length: 15 amino acids. This chain's CDR3 is CASSFLGGNYNEQFF. The CDR3 nucleotides read TGTGCCAGCAGTTTCCTCGGGGGGAACTACAATGAGCAGTTCTTC.

This chain connects TRBV7-9 to TRBJ1-1; D not certain. V was clipped by 5 bases and J by 4 bases, with 8 bases between them. Per germline, CDR1 SEHNR and CDR2 FQNEAQ (reference sequence). CDR3 length: 12 amino acids. The CDR3 sequence is CASSPASTEAFF. The CDR3 nucleotides read TGTGCCAGCAGCCCAGCTAGCACTGAAGCTTTCTTT.

V is TRBV19 and J is TRBJ2-7; D uncertain. CDR1 is LNHDA and CDR2 is SQIVND in the germline V gene (reference sequence). The CDR3 extends over 14 amino acids. The V gene lost 6 bases and the J gene lost 3 bases, with 15 bases spanning the gap. Here the CDR3 reads CASRPSTLHYEQYF. CDR3 coding DNA: TGTGCCAGTAGGCCCTCCACTCTTCACTACGAGCAGTACTTC.

The chain joins TRBV10-3 to TRBJ2-7, with 10 bases matching TRBD2. The CDR3 length is 16 residues. Germline assignment: CDR1 ENHRY and CDR2 SYGVKD. V dropped 5 bases and J dropped 2; count of bases not matched to a gene: 9. In nucleotides, the CDR3 is TGTGCCATCAGTCAACTTAGCGGGGGGCCCGCCTACGAGCAGTACTTC. As protein: CAISQLSGGPAYEQYF.

This chain uses TRBV19 with TRBJ1-6; TRBD1 aligns across 8 bases. The CDR3 consists of 14 residues. Looked up from germline, CDR1 is LNHDA and CDR2 is SQIVND (reference sequence). Trimming took 7 bases from V and 7 from J; bases not matched to a gene: 6. CDR3 sequence: CASTGTGVNSPLHF. Written as DNA, the CDR3 is TGTGCCAGTACGGGGACAGGTGTAAATTCACCCCTCCACTTT.